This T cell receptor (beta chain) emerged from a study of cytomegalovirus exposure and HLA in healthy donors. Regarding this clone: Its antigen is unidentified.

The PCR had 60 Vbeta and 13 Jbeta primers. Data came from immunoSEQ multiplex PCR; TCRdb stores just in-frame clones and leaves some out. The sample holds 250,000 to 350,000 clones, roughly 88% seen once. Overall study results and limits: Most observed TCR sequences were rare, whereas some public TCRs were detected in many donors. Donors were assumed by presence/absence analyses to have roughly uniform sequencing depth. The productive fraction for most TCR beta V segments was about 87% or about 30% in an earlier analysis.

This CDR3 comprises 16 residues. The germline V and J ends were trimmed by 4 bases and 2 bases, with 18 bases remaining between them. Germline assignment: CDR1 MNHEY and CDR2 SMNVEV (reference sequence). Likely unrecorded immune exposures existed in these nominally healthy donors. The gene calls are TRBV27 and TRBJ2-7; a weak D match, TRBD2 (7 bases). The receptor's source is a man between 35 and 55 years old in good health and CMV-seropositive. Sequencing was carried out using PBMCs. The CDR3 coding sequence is TGTGCCAGCAGTTCTTTAGGGGGGGCGACCGCCTACGAGCAGTACTTC. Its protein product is CASSSLGGATAYEQYF.